This T cell receptor beta chain was sequenced during a study of regulatory T cells in long-lasting Graves disease. Overall study findings and caveats: Patients with persistent disease shared 2,741 public clonotypes, outpacing the 900 to 1,000 shared by new patients.

Through Arm-PCR of CDR3 regions and iRepertoire HTBI primers, TCR beta libraries were built. A single record per CDR3 protein comes from TCRdb applying MiXCR to the multiplex PCR reads. Altogether fewer than 450,000 distinct CDR3 sequences are present, about 20% being singletons, with the ten largest covering around 20%. This clonotype was seen many times. What it binds is not known. The CDR3 spans 18 residues. In germline, CDR1 is LNHNV, CDR2 YYDKDF (reference sequence). The V gene lost 4 bases and the J gene lost 4 bases, with 23 bases spanning the gap. Stated time point: persistent/refractory GD, antithyroid drugs over 5 years with positive TRAb. With RNA extracted from PBMCs as input, the TCR library was made. Around 9.9 milliliters of peripheral blood went into EDTA tubes.

The receptor comes from a female donor with Graves disease. The sequencing here drew on peripheral blood mononuclear cells (PBMCs), taken when the disease was refractory, from a patient treated with antithyroid drugs. The J gene is TRBJ2-4, the V gene TRBV15, with no clear D. CDR3 DNA sequence: TGTGCCACCAGCACCCCCGACCAGCCAAGACTTACAAAAAACATTCAGTACTTC. As protein: CATSTPDQPRLTKNIQYF.